This paragraph covers one T cell receptor beta chain sequence. This sample was taken from a study of T cells in tuberculosis. Study context: The T cells targeted glucose monomycolate, a mycobacterial lipid, via CD1B.

Here immunoSEQ multiplex PCR was the method, and the copy in TCRdb shows in-frame clones only, minus some. The data hold more than 30,000 clones, with 97% observed a single time. Germline V gives CDR1 ENHRY, CDR2 SYGVKD. The CDR3 spans 11 residues. The V end was cut by 3 bases, the J end by 4 bases, with 4 bases between. Sequenced material: PBMCs. The clonotype originates from a donor aged 10-29 years with latent tuberculosis or without tuberculosis infection. The J gene is TRBJ2-7, the V gene TRBV10-3; D is ambiguous. CDR3 sequence reads: CAISDHYEQYF. Written as DNA, the CDR3 is TGTGCCATCAGTGATCATTACGAGCAGTACTTC.